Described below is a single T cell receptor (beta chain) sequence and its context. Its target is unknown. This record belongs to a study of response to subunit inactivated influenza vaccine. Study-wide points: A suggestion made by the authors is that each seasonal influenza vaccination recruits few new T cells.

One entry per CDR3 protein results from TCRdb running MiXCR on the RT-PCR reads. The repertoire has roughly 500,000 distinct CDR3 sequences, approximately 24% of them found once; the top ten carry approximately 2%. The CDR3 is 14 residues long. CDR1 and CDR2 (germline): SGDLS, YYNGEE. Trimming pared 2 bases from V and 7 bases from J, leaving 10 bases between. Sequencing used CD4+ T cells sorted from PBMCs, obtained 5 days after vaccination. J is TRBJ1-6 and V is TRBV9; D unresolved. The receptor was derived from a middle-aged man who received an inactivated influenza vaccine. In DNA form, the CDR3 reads TGTGCCAGCAGCGTGGAAGCGCAAAATTCACCCCTCCACTTT. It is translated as CASSVEAQNSPLHF.